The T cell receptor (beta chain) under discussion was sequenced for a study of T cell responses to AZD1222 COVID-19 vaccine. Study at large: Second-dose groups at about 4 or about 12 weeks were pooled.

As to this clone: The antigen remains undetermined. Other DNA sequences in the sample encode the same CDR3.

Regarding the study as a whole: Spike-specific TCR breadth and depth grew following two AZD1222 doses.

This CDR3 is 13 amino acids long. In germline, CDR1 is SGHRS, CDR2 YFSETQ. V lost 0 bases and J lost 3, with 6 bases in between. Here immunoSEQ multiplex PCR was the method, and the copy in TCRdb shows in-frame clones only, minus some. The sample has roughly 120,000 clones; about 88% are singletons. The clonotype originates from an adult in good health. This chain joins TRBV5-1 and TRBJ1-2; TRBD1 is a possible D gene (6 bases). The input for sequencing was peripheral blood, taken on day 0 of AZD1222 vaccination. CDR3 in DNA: TGCGCCAGCAGCTTGGGGACAGACTATGGCTACACCTTC. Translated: CASSLGTDYGYTF.